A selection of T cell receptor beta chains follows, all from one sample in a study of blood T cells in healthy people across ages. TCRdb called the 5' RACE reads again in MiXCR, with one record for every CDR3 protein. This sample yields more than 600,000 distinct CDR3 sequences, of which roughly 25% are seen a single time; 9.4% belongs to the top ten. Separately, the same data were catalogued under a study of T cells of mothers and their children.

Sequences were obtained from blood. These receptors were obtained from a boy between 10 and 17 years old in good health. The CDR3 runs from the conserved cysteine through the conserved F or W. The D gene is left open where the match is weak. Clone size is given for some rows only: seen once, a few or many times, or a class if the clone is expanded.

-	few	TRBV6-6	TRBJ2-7	TGTGCCACTGGCCGACTAGTTGGAGACTCCTACGAGCAGTACTTC	CATGRLVGDSYEQYF
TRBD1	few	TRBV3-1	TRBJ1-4	TGTGCCAGCAGCCAAGGGATTCCCGGGACAGGGGCGGCAACTAATGAAAAACTGTTTTTT	CASSQGIPGTGAATNEKLFF
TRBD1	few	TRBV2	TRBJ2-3	TGTGCCAGCAGAACACGACAGGGGAGCACAGATACGCAGTATTTT	CASRTRQGSTDTQYF
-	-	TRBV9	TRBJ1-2	TGTGCCAGCAGGTCCGGGACGCAAAACTATGGCTACACCTTC	CASRSGTQNYGYTF
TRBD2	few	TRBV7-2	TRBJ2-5	TGTGCCAGCAACTTAGGAAGCGGGAGACCGGAGACCCAGTACTTC	CASNLGSGRPETQYF
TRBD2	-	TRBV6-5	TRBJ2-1	TGTGCCAGCAGTTACCAACTAGCGGGGGGCGGGGCTAGCAATGAGCAGTTCTTC	CASSYQLAGGGASNEQFF
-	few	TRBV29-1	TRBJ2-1	TGCAGCGTTGTAAGTGGCTCCTACAATGAGCAGTTCTTC	CSVVSGSYNEQFF
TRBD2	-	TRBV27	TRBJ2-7	TGTGCCAGCAGCCACAGCGGGGGCGAGCAGTACTTC	CASSHSGGEQYF
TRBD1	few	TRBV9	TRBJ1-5	TGTGCCAGCAGCGGAAGGGACAGACCCAATCAGCCCCAGCATTTT	CASSGRDRPNQPQHF
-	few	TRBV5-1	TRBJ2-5	TGCGCCAGCAGCTGGGGGTCATACGAGAAGACCCAGTACTTC	CASSWGSYEKTQYF
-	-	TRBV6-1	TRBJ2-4	TGTGCCAGCAGTGACCCAGCCAAAAACATTCAGTACTTC	CASSDPAKNIQYF
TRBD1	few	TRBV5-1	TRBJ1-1	TGCGCCAGCAGACTCGGACAGGACCCGAACACTGAAGCTTTCTTT	CASRLGQDPNTEAFF
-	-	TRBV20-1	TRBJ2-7	TGCAGTGCTAGGAAGACGGGGATTCGACTTGATACCGAGCAGTACTTC	CSARKTGIRLDTEQYF
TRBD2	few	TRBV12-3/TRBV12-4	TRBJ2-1	TGTGCCAGCAGTTTATTAGCGGGAGGTCGGAATGAGCAGTTCTTC	CASSLLAGGRNEQFF
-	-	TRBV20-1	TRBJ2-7	TGCAGTGCTAGAGATCGACGGGGTGACAGCTCCTACGAGCAGTACTTC	CSARDRRGDSSYEQYF
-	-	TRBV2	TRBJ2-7	TGTGCCAGCCAGGCGGCCAAAACCTACGAGCAGTACTTC	CASQAAKTYEQYF
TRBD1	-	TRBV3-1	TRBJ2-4	TGTGCCAGCAGCCCACCCCGGACAGGGCCAGGTAAAAACATTCAGTACTTC	CASSPPRTGPGKNIQYF
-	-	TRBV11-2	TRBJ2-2	TGTGCCAGCAGCTCCTGGCGGACTGCGAACACCGGGGAGCTGTTTTTT	CASSSWRTANTGELFF
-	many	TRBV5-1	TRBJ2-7	TGCGCCAGCAGCTTGGCCGTTCGGACGGAGGTCTACGAGCAGTACTTC	CASSLAVRTEVYEQYF
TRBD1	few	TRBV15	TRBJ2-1	TGTGCCACCAGCGGGCAGACAGGGGCGTTTAATGAGCAGTTCTTC	CATSGQTGAFNEQFF
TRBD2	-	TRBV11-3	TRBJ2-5	TGTGCCAGCAACCCCGAGAGCGGGGGGTCGGAGGAGACCCAGTACTTC	CASNPESGGSEETQYF
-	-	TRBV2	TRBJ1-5	TGTGCCAGCAGTGACCTAGGAGGGGCCCATTTTGCGAGTAGCAATCAGCCCCAGCATTTT	CASSDLGGAHFASSNQPQHF
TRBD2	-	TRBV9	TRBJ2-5	TGTGCCAGCAGCGTAGGCAGTGCGGGAGGGCCAGAGACCCAGTACTTC	CASSVGSAGGPETQYF
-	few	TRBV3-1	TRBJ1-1	TGTGCCAGCAGCCAGGATACAGGGCCTTTTGAAGCTTTCTTT	CASSQDTGPFEAFF
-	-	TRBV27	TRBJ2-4	TGTGCCAGCAGTTTCCCACATGCAGAAATAAGGCTGGCCAAAAACATTCAGTACTTC	CASSFPHAEIRLAKNIQYF
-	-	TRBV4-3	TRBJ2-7	TGCGCCAGCAGCCGAAACCCGACAGACACCTACGAGCAGTACTTC	CASSRNPTDTYEQYF
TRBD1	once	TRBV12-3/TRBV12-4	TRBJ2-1	TGTGCCAGCAGTCCCCTACAGGGGGCGTTTGGGCAGTTCTTC	CASSPLQGAFGQFF
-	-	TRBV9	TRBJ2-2	TGTGCCAGCAGCGTCTCGAACACCGGGGAGCTGTTTTTT	CASSVSNTGELFF
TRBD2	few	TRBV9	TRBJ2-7	TGTGCCAGCAGCGTAGAGAGTAGCGGGGGCTACGAGCAGTACTTC	CASSVESSGGYEQYF
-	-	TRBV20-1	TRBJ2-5	TGCAGTGCCAGGCCGCACCACAGGTCAGGGCAAGAGACCCAGTACTTC	CSARPHHRSGQETQYF
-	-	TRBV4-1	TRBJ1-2	TGCGCCAGCAGCCACTCCGCTGGCTACACCTTC	CASSHSAGYTF
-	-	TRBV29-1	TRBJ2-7	TGCAGCGTTGTGCCCGGGAGCTCCTACGAGCAGTACTTC	CSVVPGSSYEQYF
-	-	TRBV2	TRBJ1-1	TGTGCCAGCAGCGACGGTTTGAACACTGAAGCTTTCTTT	CASSDGLNTEAFF
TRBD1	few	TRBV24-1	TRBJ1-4	TGTGCCACCAGTGCGGGGGACAGGGGCTATGAAAAACTGTTTTTT	CATSAGDRGYEKLFF
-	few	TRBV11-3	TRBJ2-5	TGTGCCAGCAGCTCGACAACGGACGGGACCCAGTACTTC	CASSSTTDGTQYF
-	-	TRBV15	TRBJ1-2	TGTGCCACCAGCACCTACCATGGGGGGGTAGGAGGCTACACCTTC	CATSTYHGGVGGYTF
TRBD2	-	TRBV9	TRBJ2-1	TGTGCCAGCAGCATAACCTGGACTAGCGGTTACAATGAGCAGTTCTTC	CASSITWTSGYNEQFF
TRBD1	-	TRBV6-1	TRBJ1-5	TGTGCCAGCAAATTTCCAGGGGGGGGCAATCAGCCCCAGCATTTT	CASKFPGGGNQPQHF
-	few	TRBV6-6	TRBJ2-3	TGTGCCAGCAAACGGGATCGGGACCGCACAGATACGCAGTATTTT	CASKRDRDRTDTQYF
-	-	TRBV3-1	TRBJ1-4	TGTGCCAGCAGCCAAGGAATTAACGGACAAAAACTGTTTTTT	CASSQGINGQKLFF
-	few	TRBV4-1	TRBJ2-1	TGCGCCAGCAGCCAAGAATCCGGCTCTAGTGAGCAGTTCTTC	CASSQESGSSEQFF
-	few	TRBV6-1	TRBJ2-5	TGTGCCAGCAGTATATACAGGGAATCCGGGGAGACCCAGTACTTC	CASSIYRESGETQYF
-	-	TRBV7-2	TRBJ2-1	TGTGCCAGCAGCTTATCGCTAGTGGTAGATGAGCAGTTCTTC	CASSLSLVVDEQFF
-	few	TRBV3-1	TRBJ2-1	TGTGCCAGCAGCCGACGAAGAGGACCCTCTAGCGCATATAGTTCCTACAATGAGCAGTTCTTC	CASSRRRGPSSAYSSYNEQFF
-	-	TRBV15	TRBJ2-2	TGTGCCACCAGCCCGCGGGGGAACACCGGGGAGCTGTTTTTT	CATSPRGNTGELFF
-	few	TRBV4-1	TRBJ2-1	TGCGCCAGCAGCCAAAGGATGGGGGACGATGAGCAGTTCTTC	CASSQRMGDDEQFF
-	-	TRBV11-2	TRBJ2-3	TGTGCCAGCAGCTTAGTGGACTCCACAAATACGCAGTATTTT	CASSLVDSTNTQYF
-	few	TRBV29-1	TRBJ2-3	TGCAGCGTTGAAGAGGGAGATACGCAGTATTTT	CSVEEGDTQYF
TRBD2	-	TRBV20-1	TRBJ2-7	TGCAGTGCTAGCGACCCTAGCGGGGGGGGTTACGAGCAGTACTTC	CSASDPSGGGYEQYF
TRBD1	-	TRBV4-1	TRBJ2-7	TGCGCCAGCAGCCAGGAAATTGCAGACAGGGCCTACGAGCAGTACTTC	CASSQEIADRAYEQYF
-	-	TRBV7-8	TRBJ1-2	TGTGCCAGCAGCTTAGCTACAGGTGACAGCTATGGCTACACCTTC	CASSLATGDSYGYTF
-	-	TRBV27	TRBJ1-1	TGTGCCAGCAAACTCAGGCAGGCTGAAGCTTTCTTT	CASKLRQAEAFF
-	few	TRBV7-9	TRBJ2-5	TGTGCCAGCAGCTTAGAGGCTGAGCGAGAGACCCAGTACTTC	CASSLEAERETQYF